This T cell receptor (beta chain) appears in the sequencing data of a study of T cells after posttransplantation cyclophosphamide. Busulfan-fludarabine conditioning, marrow transplant, and cyclophosphamide on days +3 and +4 were administered. TCRdb's table, derived via immunoSEQ multiplex PCR, lists solely in-frame clones and lacks some. Of roughly 20,000 clones in the sample, under 80% were seen once. This CDR3 contains 20 residues. Germline V gives CDR1 KGHSH, CDR2 LQKENI. Unmatched junction bases numbered 19, after V lost 2 bases and J lost 1 base. The receptor comes from a young adult male patient who received an allogeneic stem cell transplant from a related donor, was CMV-positive, and had acute GVHD only. Part of the T cell pool may stem from the graft donor. V and J are TRBV18 and TRBJ2-5; TRBD1 matches 7 bases. The starting material was PBMCs, obtained after an allogeneic stem cell transplant with post-transplant cyclophosphamide. CDR3: CASSPTLLQGVLRSQETQYF. CDR3 nucleotide sequence: TGTGCCAGCTCACCAACCTTGCTCCAGGGGGTGCTTCGAAGCCAAGAGACCCAGTACTTC.